This T cell receptor beta chain was obtained from a study of blood T cells in healthy people across ages. Study-level findings and limits: Investigators treated diversity estimates from one million T cells as underestimates.

Germline-derived CDR1 and CDR2 are SGHAT and FQNNGV. Trimming took off 8 bases at V and 0 bases at J, with 14 bases between the two ends. The CDR3 totals 14 residues. Remarks on this clonotype: The antigen remains unidentified.

Next came a second PCR, run for about 7 to 11 cycles, which used a sample-barcoded 5' primer along with a J-beta primer mix. From the 5' RACE reads, TCRdb called clonotypes with MiXCR, one entry per CDR3 protein. The data contain hundreds of thousands of distinct CDR3 sequences, 58% of them singletons. The clonotype originates from a man aged 55 to 70 in good health. The chain uses TRBV11-2 and TRBJ2-7; D assignment may be TRBD1 or TRBD2 (6 bases each). Input material: blood. The CDR3: CASSRGDTSYEQYF. CDR3 bases: TGTGCCAGCTCAAGGGGGGACACCTCCTACGAGCAGTACTTC.